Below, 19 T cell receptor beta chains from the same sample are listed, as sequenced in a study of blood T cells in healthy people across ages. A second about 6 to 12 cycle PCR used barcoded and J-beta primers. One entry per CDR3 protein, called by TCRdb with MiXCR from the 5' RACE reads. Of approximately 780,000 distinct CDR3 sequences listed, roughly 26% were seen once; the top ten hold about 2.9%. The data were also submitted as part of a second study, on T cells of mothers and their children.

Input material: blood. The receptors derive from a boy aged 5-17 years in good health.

Here the CDR3 reads CASSLIGETEAFF. The CDR3 nucleotides are TGTGCCAGCAGCCTCATCGGTGAAACTGAAGCTTTCTTT. The chain links TRBV4-2 to TRBJ1-1; D not resolved. The CDR3 runs 13 residues. Germline-derived CDR1 and CDR2 are LGHNA and YNFKEQ. Trimming pared 4 bases from V and 5 bases from J, leaving 11 bases between.

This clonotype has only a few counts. The CDR3 reads CASSLQGAPDTQYF. Written as DNA, the CDR3 is TGCGCCAGCAGCTTGCAGGGCGCCCCAGATACGCAGTATTTT. The chain links TRBV5-1 to TRBJ2-3; tentative D call: TRBD1 (5 bases). Germline loops: CDR1 SGHRS, CDR2 YFSETQ. The ends were cut back, 1 base at V and 4 bases at J, with 10 bases in the middle. This CDR3 contains 14 residues. Looking up the rest from reference TRBV5-1 and TRBJ2-3 gives the full variable domain: KAGVTQTPRYLIKTRGQQVTLSCSPISGHRSVSWYQQTPGQGLQFLFEYFSETQRNKGNFPGRFSGRQFSNSRSEMNVSTLELGDSALYLCASSLQGAPDTQYFGPGTRLTVL.

The CDR3 loop is CASSHGGAGGPTGELFF. In DNA, the CDR3 is TGCGCCAGCAGCCACGGGGGGGCAGGGGGCCCCACCGGGGAGCTGTTTTTT. The chain recombines TRBV4-1 with TRBJ2-2; either TRBD1 or TRBD2 may fit D (8 bases each). The CDR3 contains 17 residues. Trimming took off 3 bases at V and 4 bases at J, with 18 bases between the two ends. Per the germline V gene, CDR1 is MGHRA and CDR2 is YSYEKL.

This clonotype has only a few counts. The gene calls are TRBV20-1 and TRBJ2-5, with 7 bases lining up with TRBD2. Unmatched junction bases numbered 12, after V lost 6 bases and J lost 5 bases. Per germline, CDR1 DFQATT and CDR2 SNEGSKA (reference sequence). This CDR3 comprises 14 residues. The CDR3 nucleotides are TGCAGTGCCCGGGACGGGGGAGGGTTGGAGACCCAGTACTTC. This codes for CSARDGGGLETQYF.

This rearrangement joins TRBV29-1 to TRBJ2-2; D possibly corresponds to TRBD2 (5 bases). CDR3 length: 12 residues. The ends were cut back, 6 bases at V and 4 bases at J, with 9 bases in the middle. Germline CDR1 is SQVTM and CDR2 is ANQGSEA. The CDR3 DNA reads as TGCAGCGTGAGGGAGCTCACCGGGGAGCTGTTTTTT. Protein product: CSVRELTGELFF.

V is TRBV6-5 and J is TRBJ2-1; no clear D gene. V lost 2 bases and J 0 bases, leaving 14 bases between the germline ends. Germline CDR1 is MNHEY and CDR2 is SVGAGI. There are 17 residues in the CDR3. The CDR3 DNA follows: TGTGCCAGCAGTTACAACCCCACTAAGAGCTCCTACAATGAGCAGTTCTTC. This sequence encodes CASSYNPTKSSYNEQFF.

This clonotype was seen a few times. The CDR3 protein is CASSKGALSTEAFF. For the CDR3, the DNA is TGTGCCAGCAGTAAGGGGGCCTTGAGCACTGAAGCTTTCTTT. The chain couples TRBV6-5 to TRBJ1-1, with 7 bases identical to TRBD1. J gave up 4 bases and V 5 bases, and 7 bases lay outside the gene matches. The CDR3 has 14 amino acids. Germline CDR1 MNHEY, CDR2 SVGAGI.

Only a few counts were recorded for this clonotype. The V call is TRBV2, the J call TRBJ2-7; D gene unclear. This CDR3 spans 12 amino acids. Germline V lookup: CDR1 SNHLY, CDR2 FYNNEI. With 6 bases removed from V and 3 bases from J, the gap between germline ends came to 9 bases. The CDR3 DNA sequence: TGTGCCAGCAGGACTGAAGACTACGAGCAGTACTTC. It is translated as CASRTEDYEQYF.

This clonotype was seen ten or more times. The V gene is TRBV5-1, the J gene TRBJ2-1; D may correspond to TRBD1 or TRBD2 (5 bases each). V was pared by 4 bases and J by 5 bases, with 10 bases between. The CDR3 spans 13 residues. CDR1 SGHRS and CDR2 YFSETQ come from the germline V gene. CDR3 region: CASSRGRNNEQFF. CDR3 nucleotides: TGCGCCAGCAGCCGGGGACGAAACAATGAGCAGTTCTTC.

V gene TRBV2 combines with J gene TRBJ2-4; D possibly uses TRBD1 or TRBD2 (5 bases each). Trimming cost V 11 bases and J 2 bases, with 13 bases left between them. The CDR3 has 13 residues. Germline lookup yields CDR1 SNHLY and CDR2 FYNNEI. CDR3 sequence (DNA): TGTGCCGCGCGAAGGGGACCCAAAAACATTCAGTACTTC. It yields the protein CAARRGPKNIQYF.

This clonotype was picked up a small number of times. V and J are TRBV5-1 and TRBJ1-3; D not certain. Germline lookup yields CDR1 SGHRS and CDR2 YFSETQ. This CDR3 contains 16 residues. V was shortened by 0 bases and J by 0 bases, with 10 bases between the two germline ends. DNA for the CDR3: TGCGCCAGCAGCTTGGAGGGCGGATTCTCTGGAAACACCATATATTTT. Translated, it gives CASSLEGGFSGNTIYF.

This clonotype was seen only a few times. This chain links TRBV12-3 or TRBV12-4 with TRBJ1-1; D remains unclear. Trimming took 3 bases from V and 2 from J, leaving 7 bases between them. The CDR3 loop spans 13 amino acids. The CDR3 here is CASSFVGNTEAFF. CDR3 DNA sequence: TGTGCCAGCAGTTTCGTCGGAAACACTGAAGCTTTCTTT.

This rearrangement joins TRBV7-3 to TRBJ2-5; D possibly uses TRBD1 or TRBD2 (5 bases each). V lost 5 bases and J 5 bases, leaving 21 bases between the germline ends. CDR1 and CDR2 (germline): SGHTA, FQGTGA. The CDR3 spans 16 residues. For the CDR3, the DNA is TGTGCCAGCAGCCCGTCGTTTCGGGGCGCGAAGGAGACCCAGTACTTC. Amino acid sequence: CASSPSFRGAKETQYF. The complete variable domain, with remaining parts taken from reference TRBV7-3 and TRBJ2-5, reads GAGVSQTPSNKVTEKGKYVELRCDPISGHTALYWYRQSLGQGPEFLIYFQGTGAADDSGLPNDRFFAVRPEGSVSTLKIQRTERGDSAVYLCASSPSFRGAKETQYFGPGTRLLVL.

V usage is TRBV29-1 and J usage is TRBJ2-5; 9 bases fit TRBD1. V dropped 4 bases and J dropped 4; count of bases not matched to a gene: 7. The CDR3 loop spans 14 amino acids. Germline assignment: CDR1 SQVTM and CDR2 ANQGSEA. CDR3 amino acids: CSVVTGGGGETQYF. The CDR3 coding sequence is TGCAGCGTTGTAACAGGGGGCGGAGGAGAGACCCAGTACTTC.

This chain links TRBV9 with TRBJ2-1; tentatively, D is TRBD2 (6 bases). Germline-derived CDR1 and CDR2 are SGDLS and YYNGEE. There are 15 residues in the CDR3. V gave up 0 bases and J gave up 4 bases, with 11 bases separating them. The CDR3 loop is CASSVGVADYNEQFF. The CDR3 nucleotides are TGTGCCAGCAGCGTAGGCGTAGCGGATTACAATGAGCAGTTCTTC.

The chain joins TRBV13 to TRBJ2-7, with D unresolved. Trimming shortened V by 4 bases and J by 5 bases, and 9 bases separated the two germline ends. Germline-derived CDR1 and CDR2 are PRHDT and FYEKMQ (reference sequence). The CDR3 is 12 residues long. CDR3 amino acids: CASSSYQDEQYF. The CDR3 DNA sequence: TGTGCCAGCAGCTCATATCAGGACGAGCAGTACTTC.

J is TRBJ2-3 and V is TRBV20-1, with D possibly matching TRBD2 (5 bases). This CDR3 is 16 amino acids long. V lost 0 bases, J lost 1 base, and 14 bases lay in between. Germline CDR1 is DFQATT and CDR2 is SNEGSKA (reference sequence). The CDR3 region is CSARDPLAFRTDTQYF. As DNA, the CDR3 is TGCAGTGCTAGAGATCCCCTAGCCTTCCGCACAGATACGCAGTATTTT.

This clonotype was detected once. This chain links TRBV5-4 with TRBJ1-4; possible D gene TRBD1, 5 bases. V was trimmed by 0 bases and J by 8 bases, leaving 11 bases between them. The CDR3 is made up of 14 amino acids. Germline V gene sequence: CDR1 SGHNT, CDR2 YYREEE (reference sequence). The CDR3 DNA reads TGTGCCAGCAGCTTGGCCAGGGACGGCGAAAAACTGTTTTTT. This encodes CASSLARDGEKLFF.

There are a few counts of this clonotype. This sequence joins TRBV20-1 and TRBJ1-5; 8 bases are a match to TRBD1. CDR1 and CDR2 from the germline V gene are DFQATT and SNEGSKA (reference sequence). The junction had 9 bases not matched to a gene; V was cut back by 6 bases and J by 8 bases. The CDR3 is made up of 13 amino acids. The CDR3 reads CSAQPAGGKPQHF. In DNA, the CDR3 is TGCAGTGCCCAGCCAGCAGGGGGCAAGCCCCAGCATTTT.